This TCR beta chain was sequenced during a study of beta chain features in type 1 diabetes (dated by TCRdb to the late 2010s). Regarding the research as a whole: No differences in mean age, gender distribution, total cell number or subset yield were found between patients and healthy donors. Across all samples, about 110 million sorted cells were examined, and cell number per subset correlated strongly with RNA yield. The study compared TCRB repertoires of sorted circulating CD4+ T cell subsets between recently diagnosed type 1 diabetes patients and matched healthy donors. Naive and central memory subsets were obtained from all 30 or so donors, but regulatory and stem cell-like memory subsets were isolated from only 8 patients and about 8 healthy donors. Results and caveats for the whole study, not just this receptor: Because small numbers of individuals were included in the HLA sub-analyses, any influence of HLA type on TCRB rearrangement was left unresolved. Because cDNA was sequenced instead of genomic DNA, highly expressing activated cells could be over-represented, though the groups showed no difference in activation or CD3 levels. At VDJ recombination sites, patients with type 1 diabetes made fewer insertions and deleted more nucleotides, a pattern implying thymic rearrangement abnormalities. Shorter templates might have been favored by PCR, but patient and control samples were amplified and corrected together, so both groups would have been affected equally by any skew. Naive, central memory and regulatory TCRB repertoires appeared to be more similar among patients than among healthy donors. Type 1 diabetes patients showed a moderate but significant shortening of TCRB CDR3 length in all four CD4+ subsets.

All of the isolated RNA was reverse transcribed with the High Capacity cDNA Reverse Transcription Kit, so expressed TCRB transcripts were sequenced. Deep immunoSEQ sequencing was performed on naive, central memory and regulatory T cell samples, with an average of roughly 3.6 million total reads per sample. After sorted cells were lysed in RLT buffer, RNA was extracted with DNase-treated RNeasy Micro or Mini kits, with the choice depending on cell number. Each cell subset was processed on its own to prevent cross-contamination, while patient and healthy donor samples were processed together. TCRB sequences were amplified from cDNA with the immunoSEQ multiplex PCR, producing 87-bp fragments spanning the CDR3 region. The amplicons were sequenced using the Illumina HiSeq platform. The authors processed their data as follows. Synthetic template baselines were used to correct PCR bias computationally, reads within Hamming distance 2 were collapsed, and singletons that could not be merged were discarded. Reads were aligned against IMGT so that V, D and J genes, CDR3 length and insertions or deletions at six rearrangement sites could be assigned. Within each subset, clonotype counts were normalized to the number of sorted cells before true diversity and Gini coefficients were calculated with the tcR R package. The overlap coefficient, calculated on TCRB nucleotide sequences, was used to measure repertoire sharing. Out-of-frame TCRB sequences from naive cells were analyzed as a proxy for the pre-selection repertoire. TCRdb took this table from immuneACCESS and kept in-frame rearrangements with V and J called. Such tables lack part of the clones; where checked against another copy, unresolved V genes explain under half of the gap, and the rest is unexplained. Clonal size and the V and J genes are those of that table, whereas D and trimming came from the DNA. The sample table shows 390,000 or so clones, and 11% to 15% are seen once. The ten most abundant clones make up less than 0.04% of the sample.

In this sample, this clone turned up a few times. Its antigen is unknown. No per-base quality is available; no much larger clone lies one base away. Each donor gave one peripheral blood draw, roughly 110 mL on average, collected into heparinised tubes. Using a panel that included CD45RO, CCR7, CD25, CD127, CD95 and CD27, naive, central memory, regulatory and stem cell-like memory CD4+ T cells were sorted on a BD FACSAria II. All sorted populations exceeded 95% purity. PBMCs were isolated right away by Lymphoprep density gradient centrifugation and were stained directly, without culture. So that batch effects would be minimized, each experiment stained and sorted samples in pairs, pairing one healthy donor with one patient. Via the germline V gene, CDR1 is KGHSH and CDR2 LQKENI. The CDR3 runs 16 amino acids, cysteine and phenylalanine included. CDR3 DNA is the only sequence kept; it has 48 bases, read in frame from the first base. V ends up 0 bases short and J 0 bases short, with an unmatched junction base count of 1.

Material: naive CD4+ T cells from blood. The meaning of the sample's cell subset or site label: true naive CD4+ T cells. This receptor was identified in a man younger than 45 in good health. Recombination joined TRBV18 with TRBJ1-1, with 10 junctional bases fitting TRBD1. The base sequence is TGTGCCAGCTCACCACCCGGGACAGGGGTGAACACTGAAGCTTTCTTT. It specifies CASSPPGTGVNTEAFF.